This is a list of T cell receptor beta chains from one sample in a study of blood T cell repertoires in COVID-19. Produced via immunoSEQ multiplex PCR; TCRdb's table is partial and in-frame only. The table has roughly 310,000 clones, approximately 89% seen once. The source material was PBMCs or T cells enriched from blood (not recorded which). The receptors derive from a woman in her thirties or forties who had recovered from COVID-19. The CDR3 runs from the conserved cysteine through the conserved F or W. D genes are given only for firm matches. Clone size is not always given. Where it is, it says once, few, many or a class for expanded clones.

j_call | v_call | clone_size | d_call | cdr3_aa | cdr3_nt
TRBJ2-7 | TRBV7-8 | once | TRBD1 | CASSPGQGGYEQYF | TGTGCCAGCAGCCCGGGACAGGGGGGATACGAGCAGTACTTC
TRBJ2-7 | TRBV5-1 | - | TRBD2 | CASSSGLAGEQYF | TGCGCCAGCAGCTCGGGACTAGCCGGCGAGCAGTACTTC
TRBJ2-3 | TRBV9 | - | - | CASAVAGVSGDTQYF | TGTGCCAGCGCGGTGGCAGGGGTATCAGGAGATACGCAGTATTTT
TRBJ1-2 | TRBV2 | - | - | CASSEPLGRGDYGYTF | TGTGCCAGCAGTGAACCCCTGGGACGCGGGGACTATGGCTACACCTTC
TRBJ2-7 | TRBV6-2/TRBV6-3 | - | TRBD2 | CASSFAGGGMSYEQYF | TGTGCCAGCAGTTTCGCCGGGGGGGGAATGTCCTACGAGCAGTACTTC
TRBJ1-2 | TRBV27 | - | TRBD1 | CASSLLRGDRVDGYTF | TGTGCCAGCAGTTTACTTAGAGGGGACAGGGTGGATGGCTACACCTTC
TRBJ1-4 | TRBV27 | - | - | CASTPGNLAGKLFF | TGTGCCAGCACCCCCGGGAATCTTGCGGGAAAACTGTTTTTT
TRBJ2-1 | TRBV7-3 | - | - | CASSLTGTQSYNEQFF | TGTGCCAGCAGCTTAACGGGGACTCAGTCCTACAATGAGCAGTTCTTC
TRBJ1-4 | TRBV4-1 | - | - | CASSQLQGIDEKLFF | TGCGCCAGCAGCCAACTTCAGGGAATCGATGAAAAACTGTTTTTT
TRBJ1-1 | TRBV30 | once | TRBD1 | CAWRGDRAWNTEAFF | TGTGCCTGGAGGGGCGACAGGGCTTGGAACACTGAAGCTTTCTTT
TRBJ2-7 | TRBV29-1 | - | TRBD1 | CSVGRDRFYEQYF | TGCAGCGTCGGCCGGGACAGATTTTACGAGCAGTACTTC
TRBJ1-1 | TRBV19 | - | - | CASCSLAGAVTNTEAFF | TGTGCCAGTTGTTCGCTGGCGGGGGCAGTGACGAACACTGAAGCTTTCTTT
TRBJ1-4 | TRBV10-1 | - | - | CASRGGDNEKLFF | TGCGCCAGCCGCGGAGGAGATAATGAAAAACTGTTTTTT
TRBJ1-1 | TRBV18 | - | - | CASSPPHLGENTEAFF | TGTGCCAGCTCACCACCGCACCTAGGGGAGAACACTGAAGCTTTCTTT
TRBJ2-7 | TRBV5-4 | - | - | CASSFWRGSYEQYF | TGTGCCAGCAGCTTCTGGCGAGGATCCTACGAGCAGTACTTC